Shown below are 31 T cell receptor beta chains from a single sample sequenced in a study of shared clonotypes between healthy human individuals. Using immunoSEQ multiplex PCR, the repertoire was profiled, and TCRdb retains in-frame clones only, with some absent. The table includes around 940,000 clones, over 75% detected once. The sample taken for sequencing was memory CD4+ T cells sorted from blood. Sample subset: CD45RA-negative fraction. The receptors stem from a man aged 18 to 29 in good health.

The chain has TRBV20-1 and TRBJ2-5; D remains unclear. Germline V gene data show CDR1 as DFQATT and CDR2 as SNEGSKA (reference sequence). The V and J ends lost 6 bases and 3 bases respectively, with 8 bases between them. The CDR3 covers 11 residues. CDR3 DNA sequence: TGCAGTGCCTTATCGGAAGAGACCCAGTACTTC. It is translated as CSALSEETQYF.

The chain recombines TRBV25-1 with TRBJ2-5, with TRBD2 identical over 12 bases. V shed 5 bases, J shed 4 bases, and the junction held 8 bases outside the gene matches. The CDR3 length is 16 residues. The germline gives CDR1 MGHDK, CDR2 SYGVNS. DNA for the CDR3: TGTGCCAGCAGTTATGCTAGCGGGGGGGCAAGAGAGACCCAGTACTTC. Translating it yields CASSYASGGARETQYF.

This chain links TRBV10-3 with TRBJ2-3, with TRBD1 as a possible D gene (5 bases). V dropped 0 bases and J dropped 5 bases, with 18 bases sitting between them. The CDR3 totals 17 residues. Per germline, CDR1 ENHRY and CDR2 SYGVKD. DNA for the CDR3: TGTGCCATCAGTGAGTCGATTACCTCGGCAGGGAAAGATACGCAGTATTTT. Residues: CAISESITSAGKDTQYF.

Here the CDR3 DNA reads TGCAGCGTTGAACAGGGGCGGGAGCAGTACTTC. Amino acids: CSVEQGREQYF. The gene calls are TRBV29-1 and TRBJ2-5; possibly TRBD2 for D (7 bases). Trimming pared 2 bases from V and 11 bases from J, leaving 12 bases between. Germline V gives CDR1 SQVTM, CDR2 ANQGSEA. The CDR3 is 11 residues long.

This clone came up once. CDR3 loop: CASSLPNSNQPQHF. The DNA for the CDR3 is TGTGCCAGCAGCTTACCGAATAGCAATCAGCCCCAGCATTTT. The rearrangement links TRBV7-9 to TRBJ1-5, with D unresolved. The CDR3 extends over 14 amino acids. Germline V gives CDR1 SEHNR, CDR2 FQNEAQ (reference sequence). The V end was cut by 2 bases, the J end by 0 bases, with 5 bases between.

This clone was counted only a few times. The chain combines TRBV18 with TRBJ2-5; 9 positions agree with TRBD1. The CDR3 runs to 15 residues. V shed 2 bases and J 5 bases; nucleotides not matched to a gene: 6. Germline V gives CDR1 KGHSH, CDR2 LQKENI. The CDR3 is CASSPRTGEGETQYF. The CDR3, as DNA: TGTGCCAGCTCACCAAGGACAGGGGAAGGGGAGACCCAGTACTTC.

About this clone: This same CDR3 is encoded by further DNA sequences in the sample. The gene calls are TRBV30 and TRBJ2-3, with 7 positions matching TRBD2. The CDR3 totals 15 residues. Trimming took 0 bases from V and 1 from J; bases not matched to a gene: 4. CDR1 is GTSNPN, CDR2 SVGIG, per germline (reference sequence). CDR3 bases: TGTGCCTGGAGTGTAAGGGCGGGAGGCACAGATACGCAGTATTTT. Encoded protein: CAWSVRAGGTDTQYF.

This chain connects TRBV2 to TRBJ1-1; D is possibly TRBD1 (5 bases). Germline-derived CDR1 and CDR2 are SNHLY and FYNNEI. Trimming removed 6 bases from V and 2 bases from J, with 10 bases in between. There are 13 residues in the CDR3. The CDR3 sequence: CASSETDNTEAFF. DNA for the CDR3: TGTGCCAGCAGCGAGACAGATAACACTGAAGCTTTCTTT.

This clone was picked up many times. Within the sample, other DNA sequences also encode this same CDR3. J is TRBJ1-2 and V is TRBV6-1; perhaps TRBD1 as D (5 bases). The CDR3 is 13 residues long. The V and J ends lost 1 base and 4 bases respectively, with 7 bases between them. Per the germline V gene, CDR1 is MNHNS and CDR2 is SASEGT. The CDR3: CASSEDGTYGYTF. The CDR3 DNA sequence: TGTGCCAGCAGTGAAGACGGGACCTATGGCTACACCTTC.

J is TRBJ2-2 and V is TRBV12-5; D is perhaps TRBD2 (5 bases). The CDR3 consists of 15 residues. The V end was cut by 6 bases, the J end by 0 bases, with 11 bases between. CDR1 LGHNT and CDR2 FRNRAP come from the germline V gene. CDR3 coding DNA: TGTGCTAGTGGCCCTGAGGGTGCGAACACCGGGGAGCTGTTTTTT. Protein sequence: CASGPEGANTGELFF.

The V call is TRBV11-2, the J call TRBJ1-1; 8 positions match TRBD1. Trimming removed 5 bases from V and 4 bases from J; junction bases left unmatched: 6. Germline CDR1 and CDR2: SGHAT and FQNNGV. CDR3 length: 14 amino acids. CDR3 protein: CASSAPGGTTEAFF. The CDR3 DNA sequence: TGTGCCAGCAGCGCACCAGGGGGCACCACTGAAGCTTTCTTT.

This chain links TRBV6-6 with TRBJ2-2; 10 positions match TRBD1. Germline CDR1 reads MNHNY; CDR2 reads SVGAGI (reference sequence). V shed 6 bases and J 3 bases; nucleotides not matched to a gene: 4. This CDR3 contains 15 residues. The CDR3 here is CASSVDRGDTGELFF. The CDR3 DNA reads TGTGCCAGCAGCGTGGACAGGGGGGACACCGGGGAGCTGTTTTTT.

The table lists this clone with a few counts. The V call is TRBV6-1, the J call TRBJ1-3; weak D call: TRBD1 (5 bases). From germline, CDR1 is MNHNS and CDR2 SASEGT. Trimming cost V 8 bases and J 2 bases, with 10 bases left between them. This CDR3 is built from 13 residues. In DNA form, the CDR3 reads TGTGCCAGCCACCGGGGCCCTGGAAACACCATATATTTT. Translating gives CASHRGPGNTIYF.

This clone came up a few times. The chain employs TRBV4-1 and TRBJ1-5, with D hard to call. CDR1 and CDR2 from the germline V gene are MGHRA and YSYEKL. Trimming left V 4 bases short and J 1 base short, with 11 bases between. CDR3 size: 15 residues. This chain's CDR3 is CASSPWQESNQPQHF. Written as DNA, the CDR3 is TGCGCCAGCAGCCCCTGGCAGGAAAGCAATCAGCCCCAGCATTTT.

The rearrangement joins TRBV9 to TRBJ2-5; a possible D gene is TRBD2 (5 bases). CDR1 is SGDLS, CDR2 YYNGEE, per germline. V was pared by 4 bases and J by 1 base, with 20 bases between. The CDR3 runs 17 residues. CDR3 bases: TGTGCCAGCAGCCCACATGGGAGAGCGCCAGTCCAAGAGACCCAGTACTTC. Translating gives CASSPHGRAPVQETQYF. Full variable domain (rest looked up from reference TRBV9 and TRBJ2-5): DSGVTQTPKHLITATGQRVTLRCSPRSGDLSVYWYQQSLDQGLQFLIQYYNGEERAKGNILERFSAQQFPDLHSELNLSSLELGDSALYFCASSPHGRAPVQETQYFGPGTRLLVL.

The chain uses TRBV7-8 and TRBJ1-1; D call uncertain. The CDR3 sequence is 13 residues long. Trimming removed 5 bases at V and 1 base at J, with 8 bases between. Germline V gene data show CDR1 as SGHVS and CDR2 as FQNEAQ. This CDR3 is CASSRTRNTEAFF. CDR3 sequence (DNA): TGTGCCAGCAGCCGCACAAGGAACACTGAAGCTTTCTTT.

This CDR3 is CASSSQSQRGAFF. The CDR3 DNA sequence: TGTGCCAGCAGTTCCCAATCACAACGGGGGGCTTTCTTC. The V call is TRBV28, the J call TRBJ2-1, with D maybe TRBD2 (7 bases). V lost 4 bases and J 16 bases, leaving 20 bases between the germline ends. The V gene's germline CDR1 is MDHEN and CDR2 SYDVKM. The CDR3 length is 13 residues.

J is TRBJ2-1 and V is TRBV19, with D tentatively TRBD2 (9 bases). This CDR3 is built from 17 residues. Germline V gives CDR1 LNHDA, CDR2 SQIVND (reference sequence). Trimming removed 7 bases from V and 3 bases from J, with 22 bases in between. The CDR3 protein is CASIPFAGGTGYNEQFF. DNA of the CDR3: TGTGCCAGTATCCCCTTCGCGGGGGGGACAGGCTACAATGAGCAGTTCTTC.

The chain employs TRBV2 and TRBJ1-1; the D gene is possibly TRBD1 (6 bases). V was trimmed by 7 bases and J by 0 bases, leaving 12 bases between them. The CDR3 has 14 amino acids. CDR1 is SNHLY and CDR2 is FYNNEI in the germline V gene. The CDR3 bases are TGTGCCAGCACCATTACAGGGATGAACACTGAAGCTTTCTTT. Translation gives CASTITGMNTEAFF.

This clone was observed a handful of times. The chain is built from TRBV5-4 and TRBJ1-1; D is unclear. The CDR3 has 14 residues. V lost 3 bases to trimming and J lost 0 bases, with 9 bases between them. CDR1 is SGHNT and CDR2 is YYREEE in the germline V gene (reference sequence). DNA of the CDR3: TGTGCCAGCAGCTCATTAACCCTGAACACTGAAGCTTTCTTT. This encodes CASSSLTLNTEAFF.

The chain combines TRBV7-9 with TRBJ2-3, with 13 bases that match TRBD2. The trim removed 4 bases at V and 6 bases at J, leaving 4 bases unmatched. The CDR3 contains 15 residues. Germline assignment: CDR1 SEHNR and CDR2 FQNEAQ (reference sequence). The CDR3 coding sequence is TGTGCCAGCAGCTCGGGACTAGCGGGGTCTGATACGCAGTATTTT. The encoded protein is CASSSGLAGSDTQYF.

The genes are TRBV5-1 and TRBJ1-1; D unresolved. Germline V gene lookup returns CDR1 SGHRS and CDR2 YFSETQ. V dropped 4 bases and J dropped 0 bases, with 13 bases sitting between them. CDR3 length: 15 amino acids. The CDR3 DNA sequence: TGCGCCAGCAGCCCCAGCGGGTCGATGAACACTGAAGCTTTCTTT. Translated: CASSPSGSMNTEAFF.

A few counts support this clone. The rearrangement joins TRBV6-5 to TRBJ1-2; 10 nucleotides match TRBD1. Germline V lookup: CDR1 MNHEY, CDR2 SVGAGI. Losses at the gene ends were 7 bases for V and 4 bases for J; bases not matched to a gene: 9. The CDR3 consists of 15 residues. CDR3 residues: CASNPGQGSLYGYTF. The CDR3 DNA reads TGTGCCAGCAATCCGGGACAGGGGAGTCTCTATGGCTACACCTTC.

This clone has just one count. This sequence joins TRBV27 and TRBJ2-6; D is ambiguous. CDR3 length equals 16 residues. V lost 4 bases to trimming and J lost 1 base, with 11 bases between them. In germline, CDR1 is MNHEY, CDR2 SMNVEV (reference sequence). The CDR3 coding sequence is TGTGCCAGCAGTTCCTATGCCCAGTCTGGGGCCAACGTCCTGACTTTC. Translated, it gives CASSSYAQSGANVLTF.

CDR3 sequence: CASTPTLVPYNEQFF. Written as DNA, the CDR3 is TGTGCCAGCACCCCGACCCTGGTTCCCTACAATGAGCAGTTCTTC. This chain links TRBV7-2 with TRBJ2-1; the D is unclear. This CDR3 has 15 amino acids. Germline V gene sequence: CDR1 SGHTA, CDR2 FQGNSA. V was trimmed by 7 bases and J by 2 bases, leaving 15 bases between them. The entire variable domain, with the rest obtained from reference TRBV7-2 and TRBJ2-1, is as follows: GAGVSQSPSNKVTEKGKDVELRCDPISGHTALYWYRQSLGQGLEFLIYFQGNSAPDKSGLPSDRFSAERTGGSVSTLTIQRTQQEDSAVYLCASTPTLVPYNEQFFGPGTRLTVL.

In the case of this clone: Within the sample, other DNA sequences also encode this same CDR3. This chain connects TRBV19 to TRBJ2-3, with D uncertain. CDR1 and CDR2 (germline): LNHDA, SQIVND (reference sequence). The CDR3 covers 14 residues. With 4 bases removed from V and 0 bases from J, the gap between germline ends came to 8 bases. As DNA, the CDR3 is TGTGCCAGTAGTAGGGGTTTAAGCACAGATACGCAGTATTTT. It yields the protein CASSRGLSTDTQYF.

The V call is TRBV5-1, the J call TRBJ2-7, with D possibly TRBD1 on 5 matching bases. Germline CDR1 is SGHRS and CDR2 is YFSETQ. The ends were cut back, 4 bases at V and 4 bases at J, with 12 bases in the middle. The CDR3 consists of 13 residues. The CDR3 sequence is CASSGASRYEQYF. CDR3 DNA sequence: TGCGCCAGCAGCGGGGCCTCTAGGTACGAGCAGTACTTC.

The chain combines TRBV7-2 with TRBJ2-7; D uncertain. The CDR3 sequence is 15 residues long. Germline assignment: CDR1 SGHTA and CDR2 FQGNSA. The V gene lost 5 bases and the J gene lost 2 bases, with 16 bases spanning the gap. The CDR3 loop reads CASSPSKDTTYEQYF. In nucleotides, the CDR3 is TGTGCCAGCAGCCCCTCCAAAGACACAACCTACGAGCAGTACTTC. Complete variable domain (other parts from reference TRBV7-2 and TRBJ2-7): GAGVSQSPSNKVTEKGKDVELRCDPISGHTALYWYRQSLGQGLEFLIYFQGNSAPDKSGLPSDRFSAERTGGSVSTLTIQRTQQEDSAVYLCASSPSKDTTYEQYFGPGTRLTVT.

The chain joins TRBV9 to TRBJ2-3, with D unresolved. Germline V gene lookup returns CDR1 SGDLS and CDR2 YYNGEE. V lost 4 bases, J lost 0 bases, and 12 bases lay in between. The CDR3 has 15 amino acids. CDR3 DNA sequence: TGTGCCAGCAGCTCCCTCCGCACTAGCACAGATACGCAGTATTTT. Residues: CASSSLRTSTDTQYF.

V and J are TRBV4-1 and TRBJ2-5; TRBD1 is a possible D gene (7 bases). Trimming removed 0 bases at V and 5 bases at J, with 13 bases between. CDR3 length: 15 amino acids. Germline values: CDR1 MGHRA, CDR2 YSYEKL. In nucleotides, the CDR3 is TGCGCCAGCAGCCAAGATCAGGGGGGAACGGAGACCCAGTACTTC. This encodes CASSQDQGGTETQYF.

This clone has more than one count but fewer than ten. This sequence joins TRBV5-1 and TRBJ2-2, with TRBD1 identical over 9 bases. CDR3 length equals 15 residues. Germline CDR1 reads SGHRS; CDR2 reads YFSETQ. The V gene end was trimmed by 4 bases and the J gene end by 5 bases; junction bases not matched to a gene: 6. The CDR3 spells CASSITGTGTGELFF. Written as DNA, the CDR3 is TGCGCCAGCAGCATTACCGGGACAGGGACCGGGGAGCTGTTTTTT.